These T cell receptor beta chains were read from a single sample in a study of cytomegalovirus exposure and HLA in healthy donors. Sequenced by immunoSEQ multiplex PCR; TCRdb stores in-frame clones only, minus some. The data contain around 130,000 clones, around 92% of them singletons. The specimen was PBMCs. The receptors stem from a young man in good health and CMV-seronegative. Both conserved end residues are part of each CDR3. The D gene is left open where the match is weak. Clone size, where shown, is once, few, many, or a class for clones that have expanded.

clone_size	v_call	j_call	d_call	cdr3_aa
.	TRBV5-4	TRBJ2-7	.	CASSWTVQDSYEQYF
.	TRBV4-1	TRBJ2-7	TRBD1	CASSQGRTGNSYEQYF
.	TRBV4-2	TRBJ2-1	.	CASSRQNEQFF
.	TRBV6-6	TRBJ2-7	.	CASSPGLPDEQYF
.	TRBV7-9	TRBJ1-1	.	CASSLRQSTEAFF
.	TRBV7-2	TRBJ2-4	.	CASTNKDDRRTRSNIQYF
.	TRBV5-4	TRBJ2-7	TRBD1	CASSYPGQGNEQYF
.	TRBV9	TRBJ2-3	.	CASSVGAGRTDTQYF
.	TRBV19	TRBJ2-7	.	CASSPIDSYEQYF
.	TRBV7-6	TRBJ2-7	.	CASSLGDTTYEQYF
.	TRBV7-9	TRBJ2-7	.	CASSSQGATVYEQYF
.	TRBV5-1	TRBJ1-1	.	CASRLPGGDTEAFF
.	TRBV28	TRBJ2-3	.	CASSSIGTPDTDTQYF
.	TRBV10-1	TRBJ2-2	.	CASRRDGGELFF
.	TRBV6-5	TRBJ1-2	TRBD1	CASSENRGDYGYTF
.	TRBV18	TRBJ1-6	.	CASSSQRGARTYNSPLHF
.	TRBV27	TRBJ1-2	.	CASSLYQGSLDGYTF
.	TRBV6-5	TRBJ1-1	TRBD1	CASSYNRGDFEAFF
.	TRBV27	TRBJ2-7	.	CASSLGGTAYEQYF
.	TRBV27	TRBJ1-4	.	CASSGPITGSEKLFF
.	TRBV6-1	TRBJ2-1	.	CASRVGRVLYNEQFF
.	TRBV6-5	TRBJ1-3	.	CASSSGSSGNTIYF
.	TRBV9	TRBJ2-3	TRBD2	CASSRLASFTDTQYF
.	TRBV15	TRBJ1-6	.	CATSKGGPSSPLHF
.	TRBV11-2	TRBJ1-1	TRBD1	CASSARQGSDTEAFF
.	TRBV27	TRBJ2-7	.	CASSQGYEQYF
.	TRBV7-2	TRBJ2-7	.	CASSLGGGGYEQYF
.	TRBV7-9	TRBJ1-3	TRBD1	CASSRQGPSGNTIYF
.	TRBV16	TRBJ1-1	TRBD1	CASSLRDRGLNTEAFF
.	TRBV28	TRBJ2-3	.	CASSLLSRLGTDTQYF
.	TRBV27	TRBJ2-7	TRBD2	CASSGGWREDRPYEQYF
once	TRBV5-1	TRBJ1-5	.	CASSLDNPSNQPQHF
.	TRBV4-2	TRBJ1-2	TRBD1	CASNTQGAGGYTF
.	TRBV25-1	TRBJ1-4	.	CASSVPRGANEKLFF
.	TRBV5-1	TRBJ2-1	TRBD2	CASSSHEGLAGADEQFF
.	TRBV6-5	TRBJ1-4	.	CASSLRVSSEKLFF
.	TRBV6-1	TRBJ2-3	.	CASSESNSPQYF
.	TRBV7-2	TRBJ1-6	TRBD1	CASSPGQSFSPLHF
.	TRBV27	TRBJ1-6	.	CASTTAGRSSYNSPLHF
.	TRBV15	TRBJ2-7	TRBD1	CATSGEPGTANSYEQYF
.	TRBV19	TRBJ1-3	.	CASRMTLASGNTIYF
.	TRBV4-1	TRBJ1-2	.	CASSQDPSRGQGGYTF
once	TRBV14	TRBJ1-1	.	CASSRVRGDMNTEAFF
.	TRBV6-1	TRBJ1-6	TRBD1	CASSEGQENSPLHF
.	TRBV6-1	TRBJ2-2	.	CATSLGELFF
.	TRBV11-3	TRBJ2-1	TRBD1	CASSLLGSGTEEQFF
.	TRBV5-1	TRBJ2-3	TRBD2	CASSSSRTSGDTDTQYF
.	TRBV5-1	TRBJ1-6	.	CASSLGQTYSPLHF
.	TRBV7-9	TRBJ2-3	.	CASSIGDYTDTQYF
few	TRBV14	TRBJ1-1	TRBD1	CASSHMTGTGGKVAEAFF
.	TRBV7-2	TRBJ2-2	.	CASSIALTNTGELFF
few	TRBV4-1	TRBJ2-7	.	CASSMWAHEQYF
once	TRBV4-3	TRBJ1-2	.	CASSQDVARNYGYTF
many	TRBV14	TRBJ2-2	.	CASSPAWAPGELFF
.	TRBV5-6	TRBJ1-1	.	CASSLAYTEAFF
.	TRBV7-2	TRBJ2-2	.	CASSLGGNANTGELFF
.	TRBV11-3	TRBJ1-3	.	CASSGRASGNTIYF
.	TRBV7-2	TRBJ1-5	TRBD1	CASSLMTGNNQPQHF